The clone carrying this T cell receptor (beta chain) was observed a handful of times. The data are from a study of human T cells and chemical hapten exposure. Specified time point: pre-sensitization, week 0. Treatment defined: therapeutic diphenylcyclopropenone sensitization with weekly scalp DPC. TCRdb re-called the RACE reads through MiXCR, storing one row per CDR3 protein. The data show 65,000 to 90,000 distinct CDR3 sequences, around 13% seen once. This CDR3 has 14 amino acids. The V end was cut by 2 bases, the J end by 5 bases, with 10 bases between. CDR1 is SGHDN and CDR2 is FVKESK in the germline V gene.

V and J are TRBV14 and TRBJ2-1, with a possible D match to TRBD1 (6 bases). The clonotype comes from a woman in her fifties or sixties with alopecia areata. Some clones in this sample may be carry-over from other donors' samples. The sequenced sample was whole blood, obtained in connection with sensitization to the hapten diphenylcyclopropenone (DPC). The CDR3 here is CASSQTGRNNEQFF. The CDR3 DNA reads TGTGCCAGCAGCCAAACAGGGCGGAACAATGAGCAGTTCTTC. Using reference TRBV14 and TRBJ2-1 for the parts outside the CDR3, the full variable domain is EAGVTQFPSHSVIEKGQTVTLRCDPISGHDNLYWYRRVMGKEIKFLLHFVKESKQDESGMPNNRFLAERTGGTYSTLKVQPAELEDSGVYFCASSQTGRNNEQFFGPGTRLTVL.